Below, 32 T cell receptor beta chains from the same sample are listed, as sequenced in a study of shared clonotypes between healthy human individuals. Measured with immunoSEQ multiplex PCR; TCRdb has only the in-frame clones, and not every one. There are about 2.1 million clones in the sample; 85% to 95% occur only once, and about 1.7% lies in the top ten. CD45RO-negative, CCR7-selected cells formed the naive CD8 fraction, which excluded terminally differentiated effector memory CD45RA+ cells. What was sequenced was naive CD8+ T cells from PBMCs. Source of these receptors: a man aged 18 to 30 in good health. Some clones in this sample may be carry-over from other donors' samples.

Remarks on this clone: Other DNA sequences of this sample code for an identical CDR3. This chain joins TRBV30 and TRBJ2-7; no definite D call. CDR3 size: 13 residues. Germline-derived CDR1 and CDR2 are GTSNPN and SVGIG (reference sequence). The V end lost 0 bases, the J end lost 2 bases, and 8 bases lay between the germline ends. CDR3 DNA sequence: TGTGCCTGGAGTGTTGGTAGGACCTACGAGCAGTACTTC. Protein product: CAWSVGRTYEQYF.

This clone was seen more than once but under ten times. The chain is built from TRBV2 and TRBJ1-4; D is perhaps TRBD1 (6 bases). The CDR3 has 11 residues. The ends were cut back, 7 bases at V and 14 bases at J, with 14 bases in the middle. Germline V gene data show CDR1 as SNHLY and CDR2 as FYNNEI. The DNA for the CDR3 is TGTGCCAGCAACGAGGGGGGGTCTCTGTTTTTT. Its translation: CASNEGGSLFF.

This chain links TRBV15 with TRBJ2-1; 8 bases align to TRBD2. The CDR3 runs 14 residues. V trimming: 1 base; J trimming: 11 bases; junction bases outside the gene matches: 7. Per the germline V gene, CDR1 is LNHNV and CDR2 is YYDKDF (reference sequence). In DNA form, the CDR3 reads TGTGCCACCAGCAGAGGGCCCCGGGAGGGTCAGCAGTTCTTC. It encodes CATSRGPREGQQFF.

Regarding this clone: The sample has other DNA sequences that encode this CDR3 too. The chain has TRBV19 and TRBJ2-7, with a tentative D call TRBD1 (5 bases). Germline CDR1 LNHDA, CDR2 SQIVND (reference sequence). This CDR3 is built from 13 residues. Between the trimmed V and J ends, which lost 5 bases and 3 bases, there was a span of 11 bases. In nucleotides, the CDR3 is TGTGCCAGTAGTTCCCCAGGGCACTACGAGCAGTACTTC. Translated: CASSSPGHYEQYF.

In DNA form, the CDR3 reads TGTGCCAGCAGATCCCGAAAGGAGACCCAGTACTTC. This gives the protein CASRSRKETQYF. The V call is TRBV6-5, the J call TRBJ2-5; no definite D call. The CDR3 has 12 residues. Germline loops: CDR1 MNHEY, CDR2 SVGAGI. V was trimmed by 6 bases and J by 5 bases, leaving 10 bases between them.

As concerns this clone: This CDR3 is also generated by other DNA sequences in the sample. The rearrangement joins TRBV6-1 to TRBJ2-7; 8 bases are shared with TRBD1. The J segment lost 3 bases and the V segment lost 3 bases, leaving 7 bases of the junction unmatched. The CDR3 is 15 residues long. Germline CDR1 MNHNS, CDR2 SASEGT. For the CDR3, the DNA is TGTGCCAGCAGTGAGGCTTGGGACAGGAGCTACGAGCAGTACTTC. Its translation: CASSEAWDRSYEQYF.

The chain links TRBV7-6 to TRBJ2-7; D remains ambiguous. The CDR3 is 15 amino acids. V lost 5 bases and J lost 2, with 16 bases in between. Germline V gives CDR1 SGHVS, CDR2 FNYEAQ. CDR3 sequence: CASSPELRAPYEQYF. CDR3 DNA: TGTGCCAGCAGCCCCGAACTTCGGGCACCCTACGAGCAGTACTTC.

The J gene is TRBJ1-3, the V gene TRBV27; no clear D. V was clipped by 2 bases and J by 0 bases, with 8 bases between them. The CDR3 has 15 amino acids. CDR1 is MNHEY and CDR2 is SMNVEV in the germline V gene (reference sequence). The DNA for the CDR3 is TGTGCCAGCAGTTTACTGGGGTCCTCTGGAAACACCATATATTTT. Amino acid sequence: CASSLLGSSGNTIYF.

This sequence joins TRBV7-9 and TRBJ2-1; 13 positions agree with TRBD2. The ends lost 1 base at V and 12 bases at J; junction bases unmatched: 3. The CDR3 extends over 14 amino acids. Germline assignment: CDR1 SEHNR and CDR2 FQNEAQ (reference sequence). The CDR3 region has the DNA TGTGCCAGCAGCTTAGGCGGACTAGCGGGAGTGCAGTTCTTC. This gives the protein CASSLGGLAGVQFF.

The chain's CDR3 is CASRPRAAYEQYF. CDR3 DNA: TGTGCCAGTAGACCCCGCGCAGCCTACGAGCAGTACTTC. The chain is built from TRBV19 and TRBJ2-7; no firm D call. The CDR3 sequence is 13 residues long. V gave up 6 bases and J gave up 2 bases, with 11 bases separating them. Germline assignment: CDR1 LNHDA and CDR2 SQIVND (reference sequence).

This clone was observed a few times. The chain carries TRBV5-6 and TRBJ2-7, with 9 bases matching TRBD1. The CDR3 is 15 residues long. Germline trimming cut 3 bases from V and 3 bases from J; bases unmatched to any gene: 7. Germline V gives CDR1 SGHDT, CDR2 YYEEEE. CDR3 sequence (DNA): TGTGCCAGCAGCTGGGACGGGACAGGGCACTACGAGCAGTACTTC. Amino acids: CASSWDGTGHYEQYF.

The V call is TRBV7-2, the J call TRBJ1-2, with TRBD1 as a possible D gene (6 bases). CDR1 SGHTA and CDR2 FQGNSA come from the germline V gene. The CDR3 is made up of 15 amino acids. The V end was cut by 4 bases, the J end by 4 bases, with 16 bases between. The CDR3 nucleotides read TGTGCCAGCAGCTCGCTTGGGGGCCTCCTCTATGGCTACACCTTC. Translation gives CASSSLGGLLYGYTF.

This CDR3 reads CASSPFDRTEAFF. CDR3 in DNA: TGTGCCAGCAGTCCATTCGACAGAACTGAAGCTTTCTTT. The gene calls are TRBV7-6 and TRBJ1-1; D is possibly TRBD1 (5 bases). CDR3 length: 13 amino acids. V lost 6 bases and J lost 5, with 13 bases in between. Germline V gene data show CDR1 as SGHVS and CDR2 as FNYEAQ.

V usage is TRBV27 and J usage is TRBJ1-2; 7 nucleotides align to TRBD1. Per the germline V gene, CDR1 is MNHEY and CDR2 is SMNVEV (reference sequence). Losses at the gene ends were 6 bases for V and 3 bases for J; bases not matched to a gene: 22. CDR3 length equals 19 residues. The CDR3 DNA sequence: TGTGCCAGCAGATCCCGGACAGGCCAGTCCCTGGGGGGGGACTATGGCTACACCTTC. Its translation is CASRSRTGQSLGGDYGYTF.

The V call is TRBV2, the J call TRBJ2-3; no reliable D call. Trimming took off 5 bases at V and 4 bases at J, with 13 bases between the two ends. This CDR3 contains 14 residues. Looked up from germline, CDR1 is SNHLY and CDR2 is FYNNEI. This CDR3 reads CASSNPVVADTQYF. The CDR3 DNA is TGTGCCAGCAGTAATCCGGTGGTGGCAGATACGCAGTATTTT.

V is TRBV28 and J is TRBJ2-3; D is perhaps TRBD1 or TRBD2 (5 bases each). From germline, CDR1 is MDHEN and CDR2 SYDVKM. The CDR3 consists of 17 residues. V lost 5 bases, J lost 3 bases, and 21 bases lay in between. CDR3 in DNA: TGTGCCAGCAGTCTTCGTCGTGGGGGATTCTATACAGATACGCAGTATTTT. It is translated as CASSLRRGGFYTDTQYF.

Here the CDR3 reads CASSLPEAGPNTGELFF. DNA of the CDR3: TGCGCCAGCAGCCTCCCCGAGGCCGGACCGAACACCGGGGAGCTGTTTTTT. V usage is TRBV5-1 and J usage is TRBJ2-2; D ambiguous. The CDR3 extends over 17 amino acids. Trimming left V 4 bases short and J 0 bases short, with 16 bases between. Looked up from germline, CDR1 is SGHRS and CDR2 is YFSETQ.

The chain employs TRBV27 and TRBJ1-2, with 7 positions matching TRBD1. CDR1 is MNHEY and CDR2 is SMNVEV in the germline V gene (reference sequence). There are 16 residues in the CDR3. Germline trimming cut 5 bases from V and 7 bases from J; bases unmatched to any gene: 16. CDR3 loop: CASSVTRDSLRRGYTF. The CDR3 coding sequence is TGTGCCAGCAGTGTGACACGGGACAGCCTACGGCGTGGCTACACCTTC.

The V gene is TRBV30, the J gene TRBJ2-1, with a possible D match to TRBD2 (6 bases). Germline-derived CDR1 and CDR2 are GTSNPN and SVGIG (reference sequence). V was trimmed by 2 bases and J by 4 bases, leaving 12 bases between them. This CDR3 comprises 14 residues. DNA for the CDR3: TGTGCCTGGAGTTACCCCGGGGGTTACAATGAGCAGTTCTTC. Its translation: CAWSYPGGYNEQFF.

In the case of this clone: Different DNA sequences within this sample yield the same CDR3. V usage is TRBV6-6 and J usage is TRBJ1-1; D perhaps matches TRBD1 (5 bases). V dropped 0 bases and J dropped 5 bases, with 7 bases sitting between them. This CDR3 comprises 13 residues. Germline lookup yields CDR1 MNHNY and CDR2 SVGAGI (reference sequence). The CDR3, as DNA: TGTGCCAGCAGTTACTCGTGGGGGACTGAAGCTTTCTTT. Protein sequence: CASSYSWGTEAFF.

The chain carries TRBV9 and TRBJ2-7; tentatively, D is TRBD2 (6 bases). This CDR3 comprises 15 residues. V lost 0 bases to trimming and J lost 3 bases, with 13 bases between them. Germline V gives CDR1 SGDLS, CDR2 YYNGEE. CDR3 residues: CASSVEGSGYYEQYF. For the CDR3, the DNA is TGTGCCAGCAGCGTAGAGGGTAGCGGCTACTACGAGCAGTACTTC.

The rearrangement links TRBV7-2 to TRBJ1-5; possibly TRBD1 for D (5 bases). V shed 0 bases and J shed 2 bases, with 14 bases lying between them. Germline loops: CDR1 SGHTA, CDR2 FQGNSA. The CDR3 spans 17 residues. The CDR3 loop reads CASSLAAREAGNQPQHF. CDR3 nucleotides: TGTGCCAGCAGCTTAGCGGCCAGGGAGGCGGGCAATCAGCCCCAGCATTTT.

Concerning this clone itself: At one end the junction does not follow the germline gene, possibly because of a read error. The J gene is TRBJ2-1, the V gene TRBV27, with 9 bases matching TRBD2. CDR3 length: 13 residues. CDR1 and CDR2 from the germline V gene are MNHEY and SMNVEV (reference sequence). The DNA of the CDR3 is TGTGCCACAGGACTAGCGATCTACCATGAGCAGTTCTTC. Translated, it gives CATGLAIYHEQFF.

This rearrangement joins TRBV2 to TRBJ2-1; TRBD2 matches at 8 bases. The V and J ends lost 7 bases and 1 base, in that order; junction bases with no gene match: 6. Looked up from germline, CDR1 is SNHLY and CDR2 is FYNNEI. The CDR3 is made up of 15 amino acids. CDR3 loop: CASIPGLESYNEQFF. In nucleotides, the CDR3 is TGTGCCAGCATCCCGGGACTAGAATCCTACAATGAGCAGTTCTTC.

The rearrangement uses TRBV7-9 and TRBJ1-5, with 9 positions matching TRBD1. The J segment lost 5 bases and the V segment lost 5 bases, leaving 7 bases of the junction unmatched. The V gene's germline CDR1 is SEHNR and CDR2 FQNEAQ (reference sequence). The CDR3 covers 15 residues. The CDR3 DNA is TGTGCCAGCAGCCCGGGACAGGGCATTTATCAGCCCCAGCATTTT. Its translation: CASSPGQGIYQPQHF.

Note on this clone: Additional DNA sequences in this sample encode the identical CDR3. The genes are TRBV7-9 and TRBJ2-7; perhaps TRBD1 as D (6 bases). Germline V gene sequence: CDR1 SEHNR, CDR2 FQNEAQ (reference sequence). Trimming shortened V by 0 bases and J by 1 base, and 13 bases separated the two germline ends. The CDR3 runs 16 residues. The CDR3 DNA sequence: TGTGCCAGCAGCTTAGCTTGGGGGCTCGTATCCTACGAGCAGTACTTC. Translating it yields CASSLAWGLVSYEQYF.

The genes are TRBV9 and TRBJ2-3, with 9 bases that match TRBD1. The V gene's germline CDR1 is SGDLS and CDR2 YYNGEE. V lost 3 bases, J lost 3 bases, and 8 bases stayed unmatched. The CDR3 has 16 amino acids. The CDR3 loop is CASSAPRDRVTDTQYF. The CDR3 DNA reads TGTGCCAGCAGCGCCCCCCGGGACAGGGTGACAGATACGCAGTATTTT. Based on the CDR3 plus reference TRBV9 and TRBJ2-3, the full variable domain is DSGVTQTPKHLITATGQRVTLRCSPRSGDLSVYWYQQSLDQGLQFLIQYYNGEERAKGNILERFSAQQFPDLHSELNLSSLELGDSALYFCASSAPRDRVTDTQYFGPGTRLTVL.

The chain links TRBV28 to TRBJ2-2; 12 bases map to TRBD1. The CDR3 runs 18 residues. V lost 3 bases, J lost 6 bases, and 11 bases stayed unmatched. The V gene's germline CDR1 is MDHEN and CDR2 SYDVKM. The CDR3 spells CASSFFGTGGNWAGELFF. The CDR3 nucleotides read TGTGCCAGCAGTTTCTTCGGGACAGGGGGCAATTGGGCCGGGGAGCTGTTTTTT.

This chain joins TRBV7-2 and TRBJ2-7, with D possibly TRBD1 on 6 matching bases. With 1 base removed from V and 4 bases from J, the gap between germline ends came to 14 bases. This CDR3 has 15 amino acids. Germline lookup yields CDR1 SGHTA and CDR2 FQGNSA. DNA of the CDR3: TGTGCCAGCAGCTTAGGACCACAGGGTGCATACGAGCAGTACTTC. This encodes CASSLGPQGAYEQYF.

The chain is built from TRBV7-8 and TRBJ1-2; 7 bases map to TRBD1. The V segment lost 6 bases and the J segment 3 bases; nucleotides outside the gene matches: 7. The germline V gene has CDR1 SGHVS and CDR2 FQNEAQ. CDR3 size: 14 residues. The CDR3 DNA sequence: TGTGCCAGCAGAAAAGACAGGGAAGACTATGGCTACACCTTC. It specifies CASRKDREDYGYTF.

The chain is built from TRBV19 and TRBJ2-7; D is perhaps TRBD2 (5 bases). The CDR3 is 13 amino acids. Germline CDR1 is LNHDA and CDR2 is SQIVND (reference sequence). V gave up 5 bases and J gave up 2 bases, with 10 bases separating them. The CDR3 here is CASSSSGAYEQYF. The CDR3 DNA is TGTGCCAGTAGTTCCAGCGGAGCCTACGAGCAGTACTTC.

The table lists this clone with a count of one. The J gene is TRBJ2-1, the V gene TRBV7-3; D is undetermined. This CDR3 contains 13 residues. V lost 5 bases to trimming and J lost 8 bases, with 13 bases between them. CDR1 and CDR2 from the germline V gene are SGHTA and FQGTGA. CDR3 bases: TGTGCCAGCAGCCGAGGCAACAGCGATGAGCAGTTCTTC. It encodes CASSRGNSDEQFF.